These T cell receptor beta chains were read from a single sample in a study of T cell repertoires in ileal Crohn's disease. This table comes from immunoSEQ multiplex PCR, and its TCRdb copy is limited to in-frame clones, with some not included. The sample carries some 5,400 clones, roughly 80% recorded once. Sequenced: ileal tissue. These receptors were obtained from an adult with Crohn's disease. CDR3s leave out the opening cysteine and the closing phenylalanine or tryptophan. The D gene is left open where the match is weak. Clone sizes are given selectively: once, few, many, or a class where the clone is expanded.

clone_size d_call v_call cdr3_aa
- - TRBV18 ASSPPVNTGELF
- TRBD1 TRBV7-3 ASSIALGTGNEQF
few TRBD1 TRBV4-1 ASSQQRGRGEAF
- - TRBV28 ASSSDRLNTEAF
- TRBD1 TRBV5-4 ASSLGQGLNEQY
- - TRBV6-5 ASRPTGAPGELF
- - TRBV7-2 ASSPPYDTQY
- - TRBV28 ASTLVEAGTGELF
- - TRBV6-5 ASSGGANTEAF
- - TRBV18 ASSPRAGDYAEAF
- - TRBV5-6 ASSLKGVNEQF
- TRBD1 TRBV7-2 ASSLQGDIQY
few - TRBV2 ASRSSYNSPLH
- TRBD1 TRBV7-9 ASSPSQGASGNTIY
few - TRBV19 ASSALSGRYGYT
- TRBD2 TRBV6-5 ASSYSYPAGSYEQY
- TRBD2 TRBV2 ASSESGSRNEQF
- TRBD1 TRBV6-5 ASSSTGTGGDEQF
- - TRBV6-6 ASSTPVPYEQY
- - TRBV7-9 ASSWGASDTQY
- - TRBV27 ASSSTGYYEQY
- TRBD1 TRBV19 ASSIGQGKGEKLF
- TRBD1 TRBV5-1 ASSLRDSQEETQY
- - TRBV15 ATSSPKEGKVSHEQF
- TRBD1 TRBV7-2 ASSLWGTDSNQPQH
- - TRBV28 ASSAPGGYT
- TRBD2 TRBV28 ASSPGTSGIADTQY
- TRBD2 TRBV7-2 ASSLTGTSVSTDTQY
- - TRBV4-3 ASSQESEGYEQF
- TRBD1 TRBV5-4 ASSRTGAGTTGELF
- - TRBV28 ASEGRRKYEQY
- TRBD1 TRBV19 ASSPTGLREKLF
- TRBD2 TRBV6-1 ASSETVLGTSGRSGNIQY
once - TRBV6-6 ASMETGPREQF
- TRBD2 TRBV5-4 ASSLELAGGRDEQY
- - TRBV27 ASSFRTPLTASNRDRTDTQY
- - TRBV7-6 ASSLAWGAQETQY
- - TRBV11-3 ASSLDGQDTEAF
- TRBD1 TRBV29-1 SVEDRAGYT
- - TRBV7-9 AAESGGADTQY
few TRBD1 TRBV5-1 ASSADRGPEAF
- - TRBV29-1 SVEVGAQGGYT
- - TRBV5-1 ASSLAQGRETQY
- TRBD2 TRBV7-3 ASSLGGSGVQETQY
- TRBD1 TRBV7-2 ASSLGTGKYEQY
- TRBD2 TRBV4-3 ASSLQLAQSTDTQY
- - TRBV5-4 ASSPLSGPSTDTQY
- TRBD2 TRBV4-3 ASSRGLAGGPEKNIQY